This T cell receptor beta chain appears in the sequencing data of a study of blood T cell repertoires in COVID-19. Study in general: COVID-19 samples collected from the United States, Italy and Spain covered acute and convalescent phases. In each case, the material was cDNA or gDNA derived from T cells, B-cell-depleted T cells, or PBMCs.

Authors' processing steps: Reference gene primer amplification yielded estimated nucleated cell counts. Repertoires were generated with immunoSEQ multiplex PCR, while TCRdb's copy carries only in-frame clones and drops some. V and J calls and clone size are as listed in that table; D and trimming were resolved from the DNA. Found here are roughly 150,000 clones, 65% to 85% of them singletons; the top ten hold 8% to 13%. V was cut by 5 bases and J by 9 bases, with 15 bases left in between. CDR1 is SEHNR and CDR2 is FQNEAQ in the germline V gene (reference sequence). The CDR3 extends over 13 amino acids.

Material: peripheral blood. The sequence derives from a man in his 60s with active or convalescent COVID-19. The chain recombines TRBV7-9 with TRBJ2-3; maybe TRBD2 (6 bases). The DNA of the CDR3 is TGTGCCAGCAGCCCCCCCGGGGCGGGGACGCAGTATTTT. It codes for CASSPPGAGTQYF.